Described below is a single TCR beta chain sequence and its context. These data originate in a study of blood T cell repertoires in COVID-19. As for the study in general: Acute and convalescent COVID-19 samples came from the United States, Italy and Spain. PBMCs, B-cell-depleted T cells, or T cells were the source of the cDNA or gDNA that made up the material.

In the original processing: How many nucleated cells were present was estimated from reference gene primer amplification. Clones were read by immunoSEQ multiplex PCR, and TCRdb kept only the in-frame ones, dropping some. That table supplies the V and J calls and clone size; D and trimming were determined from the DNA. The sample contains some 700,000 clones, approximately 90% of which appear only once. Trimming removed 4 bases from V and 4 bases from J; junction bases left unmatched: 4. Germline loops: CDR1 SGDLS, CDR2 YYNGEE. This CDR3 contains 14 residues. Sequenced material: peripheral blood. The TCR comes from a woman aged 18-29 years with acute or convalescent COVID-19. The genes are TRBV9 and TRBJ1-5; 8 positions agree with TRBD1. CDR3 amino acids: CASSLQGGNQPQHF. In DNA form, the CDR3 reads TGTGCCAGCAGCTTACAGGGGGGGAATCAGCCCCAGCATTTT.